A selection of T cell receptor beta chains follows, all from one sample in a study of blood T cell repertoires in COVID-19. Here immunoSEQ multiplex PCR was the method, and the copy in TCRdb shows in-frame clones only, minus some. The sample carries some 81,000 clones, less than 95% recorded once. What was sequenced was peripheral blood. The source of these receptors is a woman in her forties or fifties in a cohort sampled during active COVID-19. CDR3s leave out the opening cysteine and the closing phenylalanine or tryptophan. Fields, in order: V gene, J gene, CDR3 protein.

v_gene: TRBV13
j_gene: TRBJ2-7
CDR3aa: ASSLAGRGYEQY

v_gene: TRBV3-1/TRBV3-2
j_gene: TRBJ1-1
CDR3aa: ASSPIGTGVYEAF

v_gene: TRBV28
j_gene: TRBJ2-1
CDR3aa: ASRSPGTSGVNEQF

v_gene: TRBV5-1
j_gene: TRBJ1-2
CDR3aa: ASSGSDYGYT

v_gene: TRBV4-1
j_gene: TRBJ2-3
CDR3aa: ASSQIREASGRAAAQY

v_gene: TRBV21-1
j_gene: TRBJ2-7
CDR3aa: ASSKQGRGEQY

v_gene: TRBV14
j_gene: TRBJ2-1
CDR3aa: ASSQTGQGINEQF

v_gene: TRBV30
j_gene: TRBJ2-5
CDR3aa: AWSVTGVETQY

v_gene: TRBV9
j_gene: TRBJ2-1
CDR3aa: ASSPRVSYNEQF

v_gene: TRBV19
j_gene: TRBJ2-2
CDR3aa: ASNRAGDNTGELF